This T cell receptor beta chain was identified during a study of lymphopenia after photon versus proton radiotherapy. Study-wide results and limits: Relative stability marked proton patients; photon patients lost diversity and naive cells.

Remarks on this clone: Its specificity is not known.

Profiled with immunoSEQ multiplex PCR; TCRdb holds only in-frame clones, not every one. The top ten clones hold approximately 10% of a sample with about 16,000 clones, approximately 90% of them seen once. The CDR3 has 19 residues. With 3 bases removed from V and 6 bases from J, the gap between germline ends came to 28 bases. Germline CDR1 and CDR2: SGHRS and YFSETQ. The sequencing used peripheral blood, collected from a patient treated with proton-based radiotherapy. The sequence was collected from a man in his 70s with pancreatic cancer. V gene TRBV5-1 combines with J gene TRBJ2-1, with D tentatively TRBD2 (6 bases). The CDR3 protein is CASSSVGGEVEWRGNEQFF. The CDR3, as DNA: TGCGCCAGCAGCTCCGTGGGCGGAGAGGTTGAGTGGCGGGGCAATGAGCAGTTCTTC.